Each of the 27 T cell receptor beta chains below was sequenced from the same sample in a study of human thymus T cells (TCRdb year 2020). Thymus tissue was obtained as surgical resects removed during corrective cardiac surgery. The method was the immunoSEQ multiplex PCR assay. TCRdb took this table from immuneACCESS and kept in-frame rearrangements with V and J called. Such tables lack part of the clones; where checked against another copy, unresolved V genes explain under half of the gap, and the rest is unexplained. Here the sample has roughly 130,000 clones; around 94% occur a single time. The ten largest clones take up 0.02% to 0.03% of the sample. Material: thymus tissue. The origin of the receptors is a boy younger than two with a congenital heart defect but otherwise immunologically healthy.

The V call is TRBV7-2, the J call TRBJ2-3; unclear D gene. This CDR3 region has 12 residues. The V end was cut by 1 base, the J end by 4 bases, with 3 bases between. Germline V gene sequence: CDR1 SGHTA, CDR2 FQGNSA. DNA of the CDR3: TGTGCCAGCAGCTTAGGGGCAGATACGCAGTATTTT. Protein: CASSLGADTQYF.

The chain joins TRBV11-2 to TRBJ2-7; possibly TRBD2 for D (6 bases). The V gene's germline CDR1 is SGHAT and CDR2 FQNNGV. V dropped 5 bases and J dropped 9 bases, with 20 bases sitting between them. The CDR3 has 14 residues. CDR3 residues: CASSDRERDSWQYF. The CDR3 nucleotides are TGTGCCAGCAGCGACCGGGAGAGGGACTCGTGGCAGTACTTC.

DNA for the CDR3: TGCGCCAGCAGCCAAGACAGGGACACTGAAGCTTTCTTT. Encoded protein: CASSQDRDTEAFF. The J gene is TRBJ1-1, the V gene TRBV4-3; tentative D call: TRBD1 (5 bases). The CDR3 length is 13 residues. The V end was cut by 0 bases, the J end by 3 bases, with 5 bases between. Germline assignment: CDR1 LGHNA and CDR2 YSLEER.

The V call is TRBV4-1, the J call TRBJ1-1; no reliable D call. CDR3 length: 14 amino acids. Trimming removed 4 bases at V and 3 bases at J, with 12 bases between. Germline assignment: CDR1 MGHRA and CDR2 YSYEKL. CDR3 nucleotides: TGCGCCAGCAGCCCCCCGGGAAGCGACACTGAAGCTTTCTTT. Its translation: CASSPPGSDTEAFF.

The CDR3, as DNA: TGTGCCAGCAGCTACCGGGGCCCTAACAATGAGCAGTTCTTC. This encodes CASSYRGPNNEQFF. This chain connects TRBV9 to TRBJ2-1; tentatively, D is TRBD1 or TRBD2 (5 bases each). From germline, CDR1 is SGDLS and CDR2 YYNGEE. This CDR3 region has 14 residues. V lost 4 bases, J lost 5 bases, and 13 bases lay in between.

The chain recombines TRBV16 with TRBJ2-7, with unresolved D. V lost 0 bases and J lost 5, with 8 bases in between. This CDR3 spans 13 amino acids. Germline V gives CDR1 KGHSY, CDR2 FQNENV. The DNA for the CDR3 is TGTGCCAGCAGCCAATCGTGGGTGAACGAGCAGTACTTC. This codes for CASSQSWVNEQYF. The variable domain in full, with the rest retrieved from reference TRBV16 and TRBJ2-7, is GEEVAQTPKHLVRGEGQKAKLYCAPIKGHSYVFWYQQVLKNEFKFLISFQNENVFDETGMPKERFSAKCLPNSPCSLEIQATKLEDSAVYFCASSQSWVNEQYFGPGTRLTVT.

The chain joins TRBV11-2 to TRBJ1-2; 8 bases align to TRBD1. From germline, CDR1 is SGHAT and CDR2 FQNNGV. J lost 4 bases, V lost 2 bases, and 3 bases had no gene match. CDR3 size: 14 residues. In nucleotides, the CDR3 is TGTGCCAGCAGCTTACAGGGGGCAGGCTATGGCTACACCTTC. It is translated as CASSLQGAGYGYTF.

Only a few counts were recorded for this clone. The chain has TRBV6-5 and TRBJ1-6; 7 bases line up with TRBD1. Per the germline V gene, CDR1 is MNHEY and CDR2 is SVGAGI. The CDR3 length is 14 residues. Unmatched junction bases numbered 5, after V lost 5 bases and J lost 7 bases. In nucleotides, the CDR3 is TGTGCCAGCAGTACCAGACAGGGAAATTCACCCCTCCACTTT. Protein product: CASSTRQGNSPLHF.

V and J are TRBV27 and TRBJ1-2; D is ambiguous. Looked up from germline, CDR1 is MNHEY and CDR2 is SMNVEV (reference sequence). The CDR3 consists of 15 residues. Trimming stripped 0 bases from V and 4 bases from J, with 12 bases between. The CDR3 sequence is CASSLSAAELYGYTF. DNA for the CDR3: TGTGCCAGCAGTTTATCAGCGGCCGAACTCTATGGCTACACCTTC.

V usage is TRBV4-3 and J usage is TRBJ2-2, with D unresolved. Germline values: CDR1 LGHNA, CDR2 YSLEER. The CDR3 is 16 residues long. Trimming left V 1 base short and J 1 base short, with 10 bases between. CDR3 DNA: TGCGCCAGCAGCCAAGGGCCCAAACTGAACACCGGGGAGCTGTTTTTT. Its protein product is CASSQGPKLNTGELFF.

The rearrangement joins TRBV5-6 to TRBJ2-3; tentative D call: TRBD2 (6 bases). Between the trimmed V and J ends, which lost 4 bases and 10 bases, there was a span of 10 bases. This CDR3 has 11 amino acids. Germline V gene sequence: CDR1 SGHDT, CDR2 YYEEEE. CDR3: CASSRAGPQYF. In DNA, the CDR3 is TGTGCCAGCAGCCGGGCGGGGCCGCAGTATTTT.

CDR3 nucleotide sequence: TGCGCCAGCAGCCAAGAAACCAGCGGGGGGGCTGGGAATGAGCAGTTCTTC. Translation gives CASSQETSGGAGNEQFF. The rearrangement joins TRBV4-3 to TRBJ2-1, with 10 bases lining up with TRBD2. The CDR3 has 17 residues. Germline trimming cut 0 bases from V and 7 bases from J; bases unmatched to any gene: 9. Germline V gives CDR1 LGHNA, CDR2 YSLEER.

This sequence joins TRBV2 and TRBJ1-3; 8 bases fit TRBD1. Trimming removed 4 bases from V and 4 bases from J; junction bases left unmatched: 15. Germline CDR1 and CDR2: SNHLY and FYNNEI. The CDR3 consists of 18 residues. CDR3 nucleotides: TGTGCCAGCAGTGGGGACAGGCAAATACTTATGCCCGGAAACACCATATATTTT. Protein sequence: CASSGDRQILMPGNTIYF.

A single count supports this clone. V usage is TRBV4-1 and J usage is TRBJ1-2; the D gene is possibly TRBD1 (5 bases). Germline V gene lookup returns CDR1 MGHRA and CDR2 YSYEKL. The V end lost 1 base, the J end lost 3 bases, and 9 bases lay between the germline ends. The CDR3 has 14 residues. The CDR3 DNA reads as TGCGCCAGCAGCCAAGCAGTAGGGGACTATGGCTACACCTTC. Translating it yields CASSQAVGDYGYTF.

The chain combines TRBV4-2 with TRBJ1-1; TRBD1 matches 8 bases. The trim removed 5 bases at V and 3 bases at J, leaving 8 bases unmatched. The CDR3 runs 15 residues. Germline V gene sequence: CDR1 LGHNA, CDR2 YNFKEQ. The CDR3 DNA sequence: TGTGCCAGCAGCTCGACAGGGGACCCTTACACTGAAGCTTTCTTT. Amino acid sequence: CASSSTGDPYTEAFF.

The chain links TRBV10-3 to TRBJ2-3; D unclear. Germline V CDR1 and CDR2: ENHRY, SYGVKD. Trimming pared 8 bases from V and 1 base from J, leaving 13 bases between. CDR3 length: 14 amino acids. The CDR3 DNA sequence: TGTGCCATCTCGGACGGAGCCCGCACAGATACGCAGTATTTT. Translation: CAISDGARTDTQYF.

J is TRBJ1-4 and V is TRBV5-5; 8 positions agree with TRBD1. Germline CDR1 and CDR2: SGHKS and YYEKEE (reference sequence). The CDR3 consists of 15 residues. V lost 6 bases, J lost 5 bases, and 9 bases stayed unmatched. This chain's CDR3 is CASTSGGQGNEKLFF. As DNA, the CDR3 is TGTGCCAGCACCTCGGGAGGACAGGGAAATGAAAAACTGTTTTTT.

The V call is TRBV5-8, the J call TRBJ2-3; D might be TRBD2 (5 bases). V shed 0 bases and J shed 1 base, with 6 bases lying between them. CDR1 is SGHTS, CDR2 YDEGEE, per germline. The CDR3 is 14 residues long. As DNA, the CDR3 is TGTGCCAGCAGCTTGGTGCGGGGCACAGATACGCAGTATTTT. Translation: CASSLVRGTDTQYF.

This clone appeared a single time. The chain links TRBV10-3 to TRBJ1-2, with TRBD1 matching over 7 bases. Germline CDR1 reads ENHRY; CDR2 reads SYGVKD. The length of the CDR3 is 16 residues. V lost 8 bases to trimming and J lost 3 bases; unmatched junction nucleotides: 15. CDR3 sequence: CAIGLRDRNNDYGYTF. DNA of the CDR3: TGTGCCATCGGGCTCCGGGACAGAAATAATGACTATGGCTACACCTTC.

This clone was observed once. The J gene is TRBJ2-3, the V gene TRBV14; perhaps TRBD2 as D (6 bases). The V gene's germline CDR1 is SGHDN and CDR2 FVKESK. V was clipped by 4 bases and J by 3 bases, with 11 bases between them. The CDR3 is made up of 14 amino acids. CDR3 in amino acids: CASSPSGGTDTQYF. CDR3 DNA sequence: TGTGCCAGCAGCCCATCCGGGGGAACAGATACGCAGTATTTT.

The chain uses TRBV5-1 and TRBJ2-3; TRBD1 aligns across 8 bases. CDR1 is SGHRS and CDR2 is YFSETQ in the germline V gene. J gave up 0 bases and V 2 bases, and 8 bases lay outside the gene matches. CDR3 length equals 17 residues. The CDR3 here is CASSFVRGHYSTDTQYF. The CDR3 DNA reads as TGCGCCAGCAGCTTTGTCAGGGGGCATTATAGCACAGATACGCAGTATTTT.

V and J are TRBV18 and TRBJ2-2; D possibly matches TRBD1 or TRBD2 (6 bases each). Germline V gene sequence: CDR1 KGHSH, CDR2 LQKENI. Trimming took off 3 bases at V and 6 bases at J, with 17 bases between the two ends. The CDR3 is 16 amino acids. CDR3 nucleotide sequence: TGTGCCAGCTCACCCCGATCGGGGGCAGGGGCCGGGGAGCTGTTTTTT. Its protein product is CASSPRSGAGAGELFF. Complete variable domain (other parts from reference TRBV18 and TRBJ2-2): NAGVMQNPRHLVRRRGQEARLRCSPMKGHSHVYWYRQLPEEGLKFMVYLQKENIIDESGMPKERFSAEFPKEGPSILRIQQVVRGDSAAYFCASSPRSGAGAGELFFGEGSRLTVL.

This chain joins TRBV18 and TRBJ2-3; 10 bases match TRBD2. The germline gives CDR1 KGHSH, CDR2 LQKENI. This CDR3 has 17 amino acids. J lost 2 bases, V lost 0 bases, and 5 bases had no gene match. The CDR3 loop reads CASSPPVLAGYTDTQYF. The CDR3 DNA reads as TGTGCCAGCTCACCACCGGTACTAGCGGGGTACACAGATACGCAGTATTTT.

This chain uses TRBV7-9 with TRBJ2-7, with 9 bases aligning to TRBD1. Looked up from germline, CDR1 is SEHNR and CDR2 is FQNEAQ (reference sequence). The CDR3 is 14 residues long. J gave up 3 bases and V 7 bases, and 7 bases lay outside the gene matches. In nucleotides, the CDR3 is TGTGCCAGCACCGTGACAGGGGGAAGCTACGAGCAGTACTTC. Amino acid sequence: CASTVTGGSYEQYF.

The rearrangement joins TRBV14 to TRBJ2-3; 7 nucleotides agree with TRBD1. The CDR3 sequence is 15 residues long. Trimming cost V 6 bases and J 6 bases; bases outside gene matches: 12. Germline V gene sequence: CDR1 SGHDN, CDR2 FVKESK. CDR3 bases: TGTGCCAGCAGTCCCTCGGGGACAGCCCCGGATACGCAGTATTTT. This gives the protein CASSPSGTAPDTQYF.

The V gene is TRBV7-9, the J gene TRBJ2-4; tentative D call: TRBD2 (5 bases). V was shortened by 3 bases and J by 1 base, with 22 bases between the two germline ends. There are 19 residues in the CDR3. CDR1 and CDR2 from the germline V gene are SEHNR and FQNEAQ (reference sequence). Here the CDR3 DNA reads TGTGCCAGCAGCTTCACTAGAGCCGACTCTCCGGGGGCCAAAAACATTCAGTACTTC. Amino acids: CASSFTRADSPGAKNIQYF. The variable domain in full, with the rest retrieved from reference TRBV7-9 and TRBJ2-4, is DTGVSQNPRHKITKRGQNVTFRCDPISEHNRLYWYRQTLGQGPEFLTYFQNEAQLEKSRLLSDRFSAERPKGSFSTLEIQRTEQGDSAMYLCASSFTRADSPGAKNIQYFGAGTRLSVL.

The CDR3 spells CASSVALASGGPTGELFF. The CDR3, as DNA: TGTGCCAGCAGCGTAGCCCTGGCTAGCGGGGGGCCCACCGGGGAGCTGTTTTTT. The chain couples TRBV9 to TRBJ2-2, with 11 positions matching TRBD2. The CDR3 has 18 residues. CDR1 is SGDLS and CDR2 is YYNGEE in the germline V gene. The trim removed 0 bases at V and 4 bases at J, leaving 8 bases unmatched.